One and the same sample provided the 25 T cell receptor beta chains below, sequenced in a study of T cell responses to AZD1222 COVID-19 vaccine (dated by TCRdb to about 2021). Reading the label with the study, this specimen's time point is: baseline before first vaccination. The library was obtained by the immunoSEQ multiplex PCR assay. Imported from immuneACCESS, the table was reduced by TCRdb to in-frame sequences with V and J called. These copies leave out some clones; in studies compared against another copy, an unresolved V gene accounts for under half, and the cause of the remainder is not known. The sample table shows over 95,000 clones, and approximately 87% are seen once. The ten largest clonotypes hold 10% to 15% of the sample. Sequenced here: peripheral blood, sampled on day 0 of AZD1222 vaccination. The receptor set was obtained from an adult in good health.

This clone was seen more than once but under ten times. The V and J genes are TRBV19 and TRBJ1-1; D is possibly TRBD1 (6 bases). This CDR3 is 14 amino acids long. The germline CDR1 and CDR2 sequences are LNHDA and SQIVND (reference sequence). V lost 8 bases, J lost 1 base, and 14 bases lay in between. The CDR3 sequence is CASGPGQKNTEAFF. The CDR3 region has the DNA TGTGCCAGTGGACCTGGACAGAAGAACACTGAAGCTTTCTTT.

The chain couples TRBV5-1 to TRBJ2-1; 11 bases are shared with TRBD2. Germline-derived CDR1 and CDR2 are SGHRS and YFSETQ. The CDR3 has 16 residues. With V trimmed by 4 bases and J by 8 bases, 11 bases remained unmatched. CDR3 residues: CASSPNPTSGKHEQFF. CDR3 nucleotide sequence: TGCGCCAGCAGCCCAAACCCGACTAGCGGGAAACATGAGCAGTTCTTC.

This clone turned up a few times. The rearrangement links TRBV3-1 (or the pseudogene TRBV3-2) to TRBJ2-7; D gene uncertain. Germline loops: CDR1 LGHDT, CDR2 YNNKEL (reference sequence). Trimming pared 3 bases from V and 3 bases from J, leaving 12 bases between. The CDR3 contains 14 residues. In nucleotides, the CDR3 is TGTGCCAGCAGCCAGACTGCAAAGAGCTACGAGCAGTACTTC. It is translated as CASSQTAKSYEQYF.

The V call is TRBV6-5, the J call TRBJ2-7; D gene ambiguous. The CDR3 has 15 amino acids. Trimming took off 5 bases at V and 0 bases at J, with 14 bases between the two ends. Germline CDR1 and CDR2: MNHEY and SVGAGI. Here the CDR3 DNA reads TGTGCCAGCAGTCTACAACCTCCTAGCTCCTACGAGCAGTACTTC. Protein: CASSLQPPSSYEQYF.

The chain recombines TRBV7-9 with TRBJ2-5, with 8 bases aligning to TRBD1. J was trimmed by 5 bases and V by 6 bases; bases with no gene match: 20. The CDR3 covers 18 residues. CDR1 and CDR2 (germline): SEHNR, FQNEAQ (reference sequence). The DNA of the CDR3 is TGTGCCAGCAGTCCCCACCATGGACAGGGATGGGGCAGGGAGACCCAGTACTTC. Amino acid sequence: CASSPHHGQGWGRETQYF.

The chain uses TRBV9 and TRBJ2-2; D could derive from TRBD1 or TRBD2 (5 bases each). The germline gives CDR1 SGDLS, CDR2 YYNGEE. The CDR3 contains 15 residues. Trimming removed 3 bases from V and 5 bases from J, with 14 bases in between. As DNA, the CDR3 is TGTGCCAGCAGCGAAGGGACGGCACCTACCGGGGAGCTGTTTTTT. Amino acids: CASSEGTAPTGELFF. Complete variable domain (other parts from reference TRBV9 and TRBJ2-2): DSGVTQTPKHLITATGQRVTLRCSPRSGDLSVYWYQQSLDQGLQFLIQYYNGEERAKGNILERFSAQQFPDLHSELNLSSLELGDSALYFCASSEGTAPTGELFFGEGSRLTVL.

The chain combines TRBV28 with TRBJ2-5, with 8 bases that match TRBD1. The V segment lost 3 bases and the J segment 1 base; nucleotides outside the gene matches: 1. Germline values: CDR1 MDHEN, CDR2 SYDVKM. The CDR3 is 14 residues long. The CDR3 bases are TGTGCCAGCAGTTTGGACAGGGTCCAAGAGACCCAGTACTTC. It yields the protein CASSLDRVQETQYF. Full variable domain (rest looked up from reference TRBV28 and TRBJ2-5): DVKVTQSSRYLVKRTGEKVFLECVQDMDHENMFWYRQDPGLGLRLIYFSYDVKMKEKGDIPEGYSVSREKKERFSLILESASTNQTSMYLCASSLDRVQETQYFGPGTRLLVL.

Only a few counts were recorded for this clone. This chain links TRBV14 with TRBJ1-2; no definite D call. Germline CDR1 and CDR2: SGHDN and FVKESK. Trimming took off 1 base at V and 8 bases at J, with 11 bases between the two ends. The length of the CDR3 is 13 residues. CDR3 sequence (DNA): TGTGCCAGCAGCCAAGCCCCGAAAGGGGGCTACACCTTC. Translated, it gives CASSQAPKGGYTF. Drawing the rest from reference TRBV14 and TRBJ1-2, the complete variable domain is EAGVTQFPSHSVIEKGQTVTLRCDPISGHDNLYWYRRVMGKEIKFLLHFVKESKQDESGMPNNRFLAERTGGTYSTLKVQPAELEDSGVYFCASSQAPKGGYTFGSGTRLTVV.

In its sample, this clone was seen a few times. The CDR3 DNA is TGTGCCAGCAGCTTACCCCTAGACACCATATATTTT. It yields the protein CASSLPLDTIYF. V gene TRBV7-9 combines with J gene TRBJ1-3, with D hard to call. V was trimmed by 2 bases and J by 8 bases, leaving 7 bases between them. This CDR3 spans 12 amino acids. Germline CDR1 is SEHNR and CDR2 is FQNEAQ (reference sequence).

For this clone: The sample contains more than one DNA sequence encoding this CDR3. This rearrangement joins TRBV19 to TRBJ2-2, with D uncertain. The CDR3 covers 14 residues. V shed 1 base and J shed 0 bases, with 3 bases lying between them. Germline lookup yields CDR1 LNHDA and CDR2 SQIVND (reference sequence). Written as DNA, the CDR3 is TGTGCCAGTAGTATAGGCCCGAACACCGGGGAGCTGTTTTTT. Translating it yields CASSIGPNTGELFF.

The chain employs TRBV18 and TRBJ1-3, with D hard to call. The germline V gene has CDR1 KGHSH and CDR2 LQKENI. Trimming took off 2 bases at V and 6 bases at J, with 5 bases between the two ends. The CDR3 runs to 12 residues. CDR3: CASSPGENTIYF. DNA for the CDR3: TGTGCCAGCTCACCAGGCGAAAACACCATATATTTT. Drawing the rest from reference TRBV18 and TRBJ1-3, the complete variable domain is NAGVMQNPRHLVRRRGQEARLRCSPMKGHSHVYWYRQLPEEGLKFMVYLQKENIIDESGMPKERFSAEFPKEGPSILRIQQVVRGDSAAYFCASSPGENTIYFGEGSWLTVV.

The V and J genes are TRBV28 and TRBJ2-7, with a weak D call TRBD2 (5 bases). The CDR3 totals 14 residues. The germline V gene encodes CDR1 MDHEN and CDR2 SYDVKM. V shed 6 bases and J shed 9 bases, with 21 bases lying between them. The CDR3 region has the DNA TGTGCCAGCAGGGCGGGCGGCCTCCTACGAGGGCAGTACTTC. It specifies CASRAGGLLRGQYF.

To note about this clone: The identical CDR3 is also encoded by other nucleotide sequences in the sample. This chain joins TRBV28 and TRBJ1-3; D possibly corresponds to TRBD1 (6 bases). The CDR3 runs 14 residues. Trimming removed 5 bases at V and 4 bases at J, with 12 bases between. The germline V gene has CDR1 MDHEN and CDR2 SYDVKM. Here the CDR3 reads CASSATGSGNTIYF. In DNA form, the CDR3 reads TGTGCCAGCAGTGCCACAGGGTCCGGAAACACCATATATTTT.

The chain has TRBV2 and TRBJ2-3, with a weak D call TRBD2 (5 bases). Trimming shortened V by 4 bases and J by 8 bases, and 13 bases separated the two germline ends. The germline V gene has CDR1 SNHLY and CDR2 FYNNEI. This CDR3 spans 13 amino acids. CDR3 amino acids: CASSVTPGGTQYF. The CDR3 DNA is TGTGCCAGCAGTGTGACCCCAGGAGGTACGCAGTATTTT.

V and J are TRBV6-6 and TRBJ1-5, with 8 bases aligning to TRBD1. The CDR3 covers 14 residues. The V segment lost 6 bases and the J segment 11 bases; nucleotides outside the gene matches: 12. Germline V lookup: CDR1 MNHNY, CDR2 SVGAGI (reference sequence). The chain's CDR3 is CASRSGGQALTQHF. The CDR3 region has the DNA TGTGCCAGCAGGTCCGGGGGACAGGCTTTGACCCAGCATTTT.

For the CDR3, the DNA is TGTGCCAGTAGTATCCCCAGTAGCGGCTCACCCCTCCACTTT. Translated, it gives CASSIPSSGSPLHF. The gene calls are TRBV19 and TRBJ1-6; D remains unclear. The germline V gene encodes CDR1 LNHDA and CDR2 SQIVND (reference sequence). This CDR3 is 14 amino acids long. V lost 3 bases, J lost 10 bases, and 13 bases lay in between.

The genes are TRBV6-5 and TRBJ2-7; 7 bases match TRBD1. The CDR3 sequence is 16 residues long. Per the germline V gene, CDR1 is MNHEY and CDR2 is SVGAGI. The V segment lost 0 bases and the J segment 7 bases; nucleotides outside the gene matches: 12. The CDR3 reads CASSYSGRGSTREQYF. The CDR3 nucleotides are TGTGCCAGCAGTTACTCGGGCAGGGGGTCGACGAGAGAGCAGTACTTC.

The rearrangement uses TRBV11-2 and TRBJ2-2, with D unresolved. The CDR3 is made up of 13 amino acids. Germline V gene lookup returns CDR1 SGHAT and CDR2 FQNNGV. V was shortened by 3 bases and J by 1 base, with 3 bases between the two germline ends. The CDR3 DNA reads TGTGCCAGCAGCTTGATGAACACCGGGGAGCTGTTTTTT. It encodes CASSLMNTGELFF.

The CDR3 coding sequence is TGTGCCAGCAGCTTGGATAGCGGGGGCACAGATACGCAGTATTTT. It codes for CASSLDSGGTDTQYF. This sequence joins TRBV5-4 and TRBJ2-3; 8 bases align to TRBD2. V lost 0 bases, J lost 1 base, and 1 base stayed unmatched. CDR1 is SGHNT and CDR2 is YYREEE in the germline V gene (reference sequence). The CDR3 is 15 amino acids.

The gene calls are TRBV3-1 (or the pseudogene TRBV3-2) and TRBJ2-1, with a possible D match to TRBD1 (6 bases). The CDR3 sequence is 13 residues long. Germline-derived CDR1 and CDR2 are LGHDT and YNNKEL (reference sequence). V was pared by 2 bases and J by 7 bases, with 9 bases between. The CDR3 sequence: CASSQPTGNEQFF. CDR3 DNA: TGTGCCAGCAGCCAACCGACAGGTAATGAGCAGTTCTTC.

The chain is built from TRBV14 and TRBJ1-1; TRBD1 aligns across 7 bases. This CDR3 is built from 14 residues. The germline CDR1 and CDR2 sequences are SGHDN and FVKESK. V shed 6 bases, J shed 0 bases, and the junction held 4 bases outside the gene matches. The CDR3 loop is CASRRQGVNTEAFF. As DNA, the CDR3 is TGTGCCAGCAGAAGACAGGGAGTGAACACTGAAGCTTTCTTT.

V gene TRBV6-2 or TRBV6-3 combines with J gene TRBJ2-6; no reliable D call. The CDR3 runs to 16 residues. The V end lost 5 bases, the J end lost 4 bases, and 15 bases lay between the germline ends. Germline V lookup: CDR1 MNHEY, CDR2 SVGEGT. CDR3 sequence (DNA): TGTGCCAGCAGTCGGATGGTAGTCCAAGGGGCCAACGTCCTGACTTTC. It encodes CASSRMVVQGANVLTF.

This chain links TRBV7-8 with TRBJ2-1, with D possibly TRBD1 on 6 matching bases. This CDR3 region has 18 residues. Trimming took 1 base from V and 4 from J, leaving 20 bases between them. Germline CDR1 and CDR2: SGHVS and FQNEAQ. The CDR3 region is CASSLVGSGKGVYNEQFF. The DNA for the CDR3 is TGTGCCAGCAGCTTAGTGGGGTCGGGAAAGGGGGTATACAATGAGCAGTTCTTC.

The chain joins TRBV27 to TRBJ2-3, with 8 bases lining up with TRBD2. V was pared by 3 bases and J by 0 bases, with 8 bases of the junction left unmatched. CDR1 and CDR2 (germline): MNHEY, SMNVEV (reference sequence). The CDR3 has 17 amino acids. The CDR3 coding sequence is TGTGCCAGCAGTTTTTTCGGGGTAGCGGGGAGCACAGATACGCAGTATTTT. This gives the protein CASSFFGVAGSTDTQYF.

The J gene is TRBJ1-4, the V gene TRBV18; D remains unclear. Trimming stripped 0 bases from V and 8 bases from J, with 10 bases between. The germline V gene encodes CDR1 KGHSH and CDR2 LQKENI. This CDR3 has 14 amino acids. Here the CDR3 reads CASSPPHGVEKLFF. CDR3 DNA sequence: TGTGCCAGCTCACCACCGCATGGGGTGGAAAAACTGTTTTTT.